This T cell receptor beta chain was retrieved from a study of blood T cells in healthy people across ages. This CDR3 is 15 amino acids long. Per the germline V gene, CDR1 is LNHNV and CDR2 is YYDKDF (reference sequence). For the second PCR, which ran for about 6 to 11 cycles, a sample-barcoded 5' primer and a J-beta primer mix were used. TCRdb ran MiXCR on the 5' RACE reads and lists one entry per CDR3 protein. The repertoire holds roughly 800,000 distinct CDR3 sequences, with approximately 53% as singletons. In its sample, this clonotype was seen a few times. Isolation per sample recovered at least 6.5 million PBMCs. Extraction yielded at least 5 micrograms of total RNA per sample.

This sequence originates from a man of 80 years or more in good health. Sequenced sample: blood. The genes are TRBV15 and TRBJ2-7; tentatively, D is TRBD2 (5 bases). The DNA end is more similar to TRBJ2-5, so the J call may be wrong. CDR3 residues: CATSRDDRSGETQYF. As DNA, the CDR3 is TGTGCCACCAGCAGAGATGACCGTTCGGGGGAGACCCAGTACTTC.